This TCR beta chain was retrieved from a study of T cells after yellow fever vaccination. About the research overall: Libraries from low-cell-number fractions were prepared with the SMART-Seq v4 Ultra Low Input RNA kit.

The germline V gene encodes CDR1 MNHEY and CDR2 SMNVEV (reference sequence). This CDR3 spans 13 amino acids. Trimming at V came to 5 bases and at J to 4 bases, leaving 4 bases not matched to a gene. TCRdb recomputed calls from the 5' RACE reads with MiXCR, one row per CDR3 protein. Seen here are about 45,000 distinct CDR3 sequences, about 6.8% observed once, and the top ten hold about 15%. This clonotype was observed at least ten times. Sequences were derived from CD8+ T cells not binding an NS4B(214-222) dextramer, sorted from PBMCs, sampled 45 days after the yellow fever booster vaccination. This sequence originates from a young man who received the YFV17D yellow fever vaccine. This chain uses TRBV27 with TRBJ2-5; 7 bases match TRBD1. In nucleotides, the CDR3 is TGTGCCAGCAGTCGACAGGGAGCAGAGACCCAGTACTTC. This gives the protein CASSRQGAETQYF.